The 14 T cell receptor beta chains given below trace back to one sample, sequenced in a study of molecular identifiers for immune sequencing clone quantification. TCRdb fed the PCR reads into MiXCR, producing one record per CDR3 protein. The sample includes around 320,000 distinct CDR3 sequences, 24% of them seen just once. The sequenced material came from naive CD8+ T cells from blood, with Jurkat cell RNA spiked in. As for subset: FACS-sorted CD8+CD4-CCR7+CD45RA+ naive T cells. Every receptor here comes from a human donor in good health. Some libraries in this study had Jurkat cell RNA spiked in.

Details on this clonotype: A much larger clone differs by one base, so this may be a read error. Likely a read error: the CDR3 ends without its conserved phenylalanine or tryptophan. The chain combines TRBV6-2 or TRBV6-3 with TRBJ1-1; unclear D gene. This CDR3 contains 15 residues. Germline CDR1 reads MNHEY; CDR2 reads SVGEGT. Trimming took 2 bases from V and 0 from J, leaving 10 bases between them. The CDR3 loop is CASSYVASMNTEAFS. As DNA, the CDR3 is TGTGCCAGCAGTTACGTCGCCAGTATGAACACTGAAGCTTTCTCT.

A note on this clonotype: An end of the junction does not agree with germline; a read error may underlie this. CDR3 region: CASSGPMGPSYNEQLF. DNA of the CDR3: TGTGCCAGCAGTGGGCCCATGGGGCCCTCCTACAATGAGCAGCTCTTC. The chain couples TRBV6-2 or TRBV6-3 to TRBJ2-1; TRBD1 might be the D (5 bases). The germline CDR1 and CDR2 sequences are MNHEY and SVGEGT. The CDR3 consists of 16 residues.

On this clonotype itself: One end of the junction is discordant with germline, which a read error may explain. The chain recombines TRBV20-1 with TRBJ1-1; perhaps TRBD1 as D (6 bases). The CDR3 sequence is 12 residues long. Germline V gene sequence: CDR1 DFQATT, CDR2 SNEGSKA (reference sequence). This chain's CDR3 is CSWQPGDTEAFF. The CDR3 DNA reads as TGCAGTTGGCAACCAGGGGACACTGAAGCTTTCTTC.

About this clonotype itself: This may be a read error: a much more frequent sequence differs by one nucleotide. The chain employs TRBV27 and TRBJ2-5, with a possible D match to TRBD1 (5 bases). Germline V CDR1 and CDR2: MNHEY, SMNVEV (reference sequence). The CDR3 consists of 15 residues. The CDR3 nucleotides are TGTGCCAGCAGTCCCCTCATGGGGCCCGAAGAGACCCTGTACTTC. Encoded protein: CASSPLMGPEETLYF.

This chain connects TRBV6-5 to TRBJ1-6; D perhaps matches TRBD1 (6 bases). The germline V gene encodes CDR1 MNHEY and CDR2 SVGAGI. With 4 bases removed from V and 7 bases from J, the gap between germline ends came to 14 bases. This CDR3 comprises 15 residues. The CDR3 reads CASSSPEGGNSPLHF. Here the CDR3 DNA reads TGTGCCAGCAGTTCCCCTGAGGGGGGAAATTCACCCCTCCACTTT.

As regards this clonotype: Just one base apart from a much larger clone, this may be a read error. The gene calls are TRBV28 and TRBJ2-7; TRBD2 matches at 15 bases. This CDR3 comprises 13 residues. The V and J ends lost 10 bases and 12 bases, in that order; junction bases with no gene match: 10. The V gene's germline CDR1 is MDHEN and CDR2 SYDVKM. The CDR3 sequence: CATFKRGLAGGYF. CDR3 DNA: TGTGCCACCTTTAAAAGGGGACTAGCGGGAGGGTACTTC.

This clonotype was counted between two and nine times. The V gene is TRBV4-3, the J gene TRBJ1-5; no reliable D call. V lost 0 bases and J lost 4, with 16 bases in between. The CDR3 contains 17 residues. Germline CDR1 reads LGHNA; CDR2 reads YSLEER. Here the CDR3 DNA reads TGCGCCAGCAGCCAAGATAGAACGGCGGCTCTGAATCAGCCCCAGCATTTT. It codes for CASSQDRTAALNQPQHF.

This clonotype turned up a few times. The rearrangement links TRBV18 to TRBJ1-5; D unresolved. The CDR3 is 17 amino acids. The V end was cut by 2 bases, the J end by 2 bases, with 16 bases between. Germline assignment: CDR1 KGHSH and CDR2 LQKENI. CDR3 DNA sequence: TGTGCCAGCTCACCAGATTATGGGGAGGGTCGCAATCAGCCCCAGCATTTT. Its translation is CASSPDYGEGRNQPQHF.

J is TRBJ2-3 and V is TRBV4-3; D assignment may be TRBD1 or TRBD2 (6 bases each). V lost 2 bases to trimming and J lost 6 bases, with 24 bases between them. Germline V gene sequence: CDR1 LGHNA, CDR2 YSLEER. The CDR3 is made up of 18 amino acids. The CDR3 DNA reads TGCGCCAGCAGCCAATTGGGGGGCGGGCGGACCAGCGGGGATACGCAGTATTTT. This encodes CASSQLGGGRTSGDTQYF.

This clonotype was recorded once. A read error is possible here, since a much larger clone lies one base away. The chain is built from TRBV6-5 and TRBJ2-7; TRBD2 matches 7 bases. J gave up 5 bases and V 6 bases, and 10 bases lay outside the gene matches. The CDR3 has 14 residues. Germline CDR1 is MNHEY and CDR2 is SVGAGI. CDR3 in DNA: TGTGCCAGCAGCCGGGACGGGGAGGGGAACGAGCAGTACTTC. It yields the protein CASSRDGEGNEQYF.

The V and J genes are TRBV20-1 and TRBJ2-3, with 8 bases fitting TRBD2. This CDR3 contains 14 residues. Germline trimming cut 2 bases from V and 4 bases from J; bases unmatched to any gene: 5. Germline V CDR1 and CDR2: DFQATT, SNEGSKA (reference sequence). Here the CDR3 reads CSARTGGPPDTQYF. CDR3 sequence (DNA): TGCAGTGCTAGAACGGGGGGGCCCCCAGATACGCAGTATTTT.

About this clonotype itself: This may arise from a read error, as a much more abundant clone is one base away. In DNA, the CDR3 is TGTGCCAGCAGCTGGACTAGCGGGGGGGCGGTAGACCGGGGTACGCAGTATTTT. Encoded protein: CASSWTSGGAVDRGTQYF. The J gene is TRBJ2-3, the V gene TRBV5-3, with 15 bases identical to TRBD2. TRBV5-3 falls under the ORF class, with uncertain function. CDR3 length: 18 amino acids.

This clonotype has a handful of counts. The gene calls are TRBV11-2 and TRBJ1-1; no reliable D call. The V end was cut by 1 base, the J end by 0 bases, with 12 bases between. The CDR3 spans 16 residues. Germline V lookup: CDR1 SGHAT, CDR2 FQNNGV. The CDR3 reads CASSLVSITMNTEAFF. The CDR3 DNA sequence: TGTGCCAGCAGCTTAGTATCTATTACCATGAACACTGAAGCTTTCTTT. Full variable domain (rest looked up from reference TRBV11-2 and TRBJ1-1): EAGVAQSPRYKIIEKRQSVAFWCNPISGHATLYWYQQILGQGPKLLIQFQNNGVVDDSQLPKDRFSAERLKGVDSTLKIQPAKLEDSAVYLCASSLVSITMNTEAFFGQGTRLTVV.

The V and J genes are TRBV4-3 and TRBJ2-1; D tentatively fits TRBD1 or TRBD2 (6 bases each). This CDR3 is 16 amino acids long. CDR1 and CDR2 from the germline V gene are LGHNA and YSLEER. The germline V and J ends were trimmed by 0 bases and 3 bases, with 12 bases remaining between them. The CDR3 DNA reads as TGCGCCAGCAGCCAAGATTGGGGGGCCCTCTACAATGAGCAGTTCTTC. This codes for CASSQDWGALYNEQFF.